A selection of T cell receptor beta chains follows, all from one sample in a study of blood T cell repertoires in COVID-19. The protocol was immunoSEQ multiplex PCR, while the TCRdb copy is restricted to in-frame clones and leaves out a portion. The sample shows a few hundred thousand clones, 88% of them seen only once. Sequenced input: peripheral blood. The receptors shown here come from a woman aged 25 to 39 who had recovered from COVID-19. The CDR3 runs from the conserved cysteine through the conserved F or W. D genes are given only for firm matches. A row's size may be missing; if present it is once, few, many or a size class.

>TRBJ2-3|TRBV7-6|.|.
TGTGCCAGCAGCCACCGGGCGGGGTTGGGGTCCGGTACGCAGTATTTT
CASSHRAGLGSGTQYF
>TRBJ2-7|TRBV5-1|.|TRBD2
TGCGCCAGCAGCTTGGGATATACCGGGACTAGCTCCTACGAGCAGTACTTC
CASSLGYTGTSSYEQYF
>TRBJ1-2|TRBV6-1|once|.
TGTGCCAGCAGTGACCAGTCGTACTATGGCTACACCTTC
CASSDQSYYGYTF
>TRBJ2-7|TRBV6-1|.|.
TGTGCCAGCAGTGAAGAATCCGTTTTACAGGGCCCCTACGAGCAGTACTTC
CASSEESVLQGPYEQYF
>TRBJ1-1|TRBV28|few|TRBD1
TGTGCCAGCCGAACGGAGGGGGCCGACCCTTCCAACACTGAAGCTTTCTTT
CASRTEGADPSNTEAFF
>TRBJ2-3|TRBV2|.|.
TGTGCCAGCAGGGTGGGGCACACAGATACGCAGTATTTT
CASRVGHTDTQYF
>TRBJ1-5|TRBV15|.|.
TGTGCCACCAGCAGAGGAACAGGGAGCAATCAGCCCCAGCATTTT
CATSRGTGSNQPQHF
>TRBJ2-1|TRBV9|.|.
TGTGCCAGCAGCGTAGCCTTTTACAATGAGCAGTTCTTC
CASSVAFYNEQFF
>TRBJ1-2|TRBV7-9|.|.
TGTGCCAGCAGCTTAGACCAGGGGCGTGACTATGGCTACACCTTC
CASSLDQGRDYGYTF
>TRBJ2-1|TRBV6-5|few|TRBD1
TGTGCCAGCCGGTCCCGGGACAGAGAATACAATGAGCAGTTCTTC
CASRSRDREYNEQFF
>TRBJ1-6|TRBV18|.|.
TGTGCCAGCTCTCCGGACACGCACCCCCTCCACTTT
CASSPDTHPLHF
>TRBJ1-1|TRBV7-3|.|TRBD1
TGTGCCAGCAGCCAACAGGGGGCGAACACTGAAGCTTTCTTT
CASSQQGANTEAFF
>TRBJ2-3|TRBV5-1|.|TRBD1
TGCGCCAGCGGGACAGCTACTTTTAGCACAGATACGCAGTATTTT
CASGTATFSTDTQYF
>TRBJ1-2|TRBV4-1|.|TRBD1
TGCGCCAGCAGCCAATTAAGGACAGGGAATAACTATGGCTACACCTTC
CASSQLRTGNNYGYTF
>TRBJ1-4|TRBV3-1/TRBV3-2|.|.
TGTGCCAGCAGCCAAGATCGGCGGGAAGGAGAAAAACTGTTTTTT
CASSQDRREGEKLFF
>TRBJ1-2|TRBV4-1|.|.
TGCGCCAGCAGCCAAGGGCCCGGGGTCTCGGTGGGCTATGGCTACACCTTC
CASSQGPGVSVGYGYTF
>TRBJ1-2|TRBV6-2/TRBV6-3|.|.
TGTGCCAGCAGTTACTGGGGGGACTATGGCTACACCTTC
CASSYWGDYGYTF
>TRBJ1-1|TRBV2|.|.
TGTGCCAGCAGAATGAGGGGACAACTGAACACTGAAGCTTTCTTT
CASRMRGQLNTEAFF
>TRBJ2-5|TRBV7-6|.|TRBD2
TGTGCCAGCGGGGGAGGGCCCGGAGAGACCCAGTACTTC
CASGGGPGETQYF
>TRBJ1-5|TRBV6-1|.|.
TGTGCCAGCAGTGAATTGAGGGGGGGCAGTAATCAGCCCCAGCATTTT
CASSELRGGSNQPQHF
>TRBJ1-2|TRBV28|.|TRBD1
TGTGCCAGCAGTTTATGGACAGGGAATGGCTACACCTTC
CASSLWTGNGYTF
>TRBJ1-6|TRBV20-1|.|.
TGCAGTGCTAGTTATGCGGCCCCCCTCCACTTT
CSASYAAPLHF
>TRBJ1-2|TRBV28|.|.
TGTGCCAGCACCCCTGGACACAGCTATGGCTACACCTTC
CASTPGHSYGYTF
>TRBJ2-7|TRBV12-3/TRBV12-4|.|.
TGTGCCAGCAGCCCTTCTAGTTACCGCGAGCAGTACTTC
CASSPSSYREQYF
>TRBJ1-2|TRBV7-8|.|TRBD1
TGTGCCAGCAGCACCCGACAGGGCCAATCCTATGGCTACACCTTC
CASSTRQGQSYGYTF
>TRBJ1-5|TRBV15|.|.
TGTGCCACCAGCAGAGATAAGCCAGGGGCGAGCAATCAGCCCCAGCATTTT
CATSRDKPGASNQPQHF